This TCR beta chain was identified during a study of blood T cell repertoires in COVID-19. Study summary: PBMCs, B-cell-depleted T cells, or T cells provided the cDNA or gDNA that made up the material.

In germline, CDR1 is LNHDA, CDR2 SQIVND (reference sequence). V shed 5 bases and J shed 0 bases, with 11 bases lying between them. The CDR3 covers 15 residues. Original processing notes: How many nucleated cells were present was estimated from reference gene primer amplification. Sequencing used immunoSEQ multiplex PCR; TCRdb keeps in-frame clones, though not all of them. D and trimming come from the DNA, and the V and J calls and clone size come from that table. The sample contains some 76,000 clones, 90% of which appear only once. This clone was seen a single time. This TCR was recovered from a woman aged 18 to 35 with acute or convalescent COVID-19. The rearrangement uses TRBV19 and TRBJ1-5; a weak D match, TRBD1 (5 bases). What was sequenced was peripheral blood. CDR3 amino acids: CASSGGISSNQPQHF. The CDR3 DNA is TGTGCCAGTAGTGGGGGGATCAGTAGCAATCAGCCCCAGCATTTT.